This T cell receptor beta chain was documented in a study of shared clonotypes between healthy human individuals. Study details: Two women and a few men aged 18 to 49 served as donors.

The V and J ends lost 1 base and 4 bases respectively, with 19 bases between them. The CDR3 contains 17 residues. Looked up from germline, CDR1 is SGHDT and CDR2 is YYEEEE. As concerns this clone: Its antigen is currently unknown.

Generated by immunoSEQ multiplex PCR, the TCRdb table keeps only in-frame clones and is missing some. This table has about 2.2 million clones, about 92% appearing once. Naive CD8 cells lacked CD45RO and underwent positive selection for CCR7, leaving out terminally differentiated effector memory CD45RA+ cells. Regarding the study as a whole: Among a few donors, roughly 5% of naive CD4 clonotypes were found in common. As a rule, naive subsets had a larger estimated richness than memory subsets. Rarefaction analysis demonstrated incomplete sorted-subset sequencing notwithstanding large depth.

V and J are TRBV5-6 and TRBJ2-3, with D possibly TRBD2 on 5 matching bases. This sequence was found in a man aged 18 to 30 in good health. Some clones in this sample may be carry-over from other donors' samples. Sequenced material: naive CD8+ T cells from PBMCs. This chain's CDR3 is CASSLLMRVRRADTQYF. The DNA for the CDR3 is TGTGCCAGCAGCTTGTTGATGCGGGTACGTCGAGCAGATACGCAGTATTTT.